Presented here are 24 T cell receptor beta chains from one specimen sequenced in a study of response to subunit inactivated influenza vaccine. One entry per CDR3 protein, called by TCRdb with MiXCR from the RT-PCR reads. Of roughly 670,000 distinct CDR3 sequences detected, approximately 15% appear once; the ten largest clones hold 7.6%. The material sequenced was PBMCs from blood, taken approximately 15 days before vaccination. The source is a man aged 45 to 65 who received an inactivated influenza vaccine.

In its sample, this clonotype was seen a few times. The V and J genes are TRBV10-1 and TRBJ2-2, with 11 bases lining up with TRBD2. CDR3 length: 17 residues. The V gene end was trimmed by 5 bases and the J gene end by 5 bases; junction bases not matched to a gene: 10. The germline gives CDR1 WNHNN, CDR2 SYGVQD (reference sequence). The CDR3 sequence: CASSPSSGGHRTGELFF. CDR3 coding DNA: TGCGCCAGCAGTCCATCTAGCGGGGGGCATCGAACCGGGGAGCTGTTTTTT.

This clonotype was counted only a few times. V usage is TRBV12-3 or TRBV12-4 and J usage is TRBJ1-1; possible D gene TRBD1, 6 bases. V was shortened by 7 bases and J by 2 bases, with 17 bases between the two germline ends. The CDR3 spans 15 residues. The CDR3 loop is CASTITGFPNTEAFF. In nucleotides, the CDR3 is TGTGCCAGCACGATAACAGGGTTCCCAAACACTGAAGCTTTCTTT.

The table lists this clonotype with a few counts. The chain couples TRBV2 to TRBJ2-2; no clear D gene. Germline-derived CDR1 and CDR2 are SNHLY and FYNNEI. Deletions cut 5 bases from V and 7 bases from J, with 8 bases between. The CDR3 covers 12 residues. The CDR3 sequence: CASSTDDGELFF. The CDR3 DNA is TGTGCCAGCAGTACGGACGACGGGGAGCTGTTTTTT.

The gene calls are TRBV6-1 and TRBJ2-2; possibly TRBD1 for D (6 bases). The V end was cut by 8 bases, the J end by 5 bases, with 12 bases between. There are 13 residues in the CDR3. The germline gives CDR1 MNHNS, CDR2 SASEGT. DNA for the CDR3: TGTGCCAGCCAAACAGGGTGGACCGGGGAGCTGTTTTTT. Amino acids: CASQTGWTGELFF.

The V call is TRBV2, the J call TRBJ2-3; D unclear. V lost 2 bases and J 0 bases, leaving 9 bases between the germline ends. This CDR3 contains 15 residues. CDR1 SNHLY and CDR2 FYNNEI come from the germline V gene. CDR3 sequence reads: CASSESGASTDTQYF. CDR3 sequence (DNA): TGTGCCAGCAGTGAATCCGGAGCTAGCACAGATACGCAGTATTTT.

The chain couples TRBV9 to TRBJ2-1, with 7 bases that match TRBD2. CDR1 and CDR2 (germline): SGDLS, YYNGEE. This CDR3 contains 14 residues. Trimming took 0 bases from V and 5 from J; bases not matched to a gene: 2. As DNA, the CDR3 is TGTGCCAGCAGCGTAGCGGGAGGCCACAATGAGCAGTTCTTC. Translated, it gives CASSVAGGHNEQFF.

Written as DNA, the CDR3 is TGTGCCAGCAGCTCCCCTCCGGTGGGAATTGGGCAGTTCTTC. Its protein product is CASSSPPVGIGQFF. V usage is TRBV5-6 and J usage is TRBJ2-1, with no clear D. Germline V gene lookup returns CDR1 SGHDT and CDR2 YYEEEE. V was shortened by 3 bases and J by 12 bases, with 19 bases between the two germline ends. This CDR3 contains 14 residues.

The chain recombines TRBV18 with TRBJ2-1; 8 bases align to TRBD2. The germline V gene encodes CDR1 KGHSH and CDR2 LQKENI. This CDR3 is built from 15 residues. V was pared by 2 bases and J by 7 bases, with 7 bases of the junction left unmatched. This CDR3 is CASSPYSGKVNEQFF. CDR3 DNA sequence: TGTGCCAGCTCACCATATAGCGGGAAGGTTAATGAGCAGTTCTTC. Drawing the rest from reference TRBV18 and TRBJ2-1, the complete variable domain is NAGVMQNPRHLVRRRGQEARLRCSPMKGHSHVYWYRQLPEEGLKFMVYLQKENIIDESGMPKERFSAEFPKEGPSILRIQQVVRGDSAAYFCASSPYSGKVNEQFFGPGTRLTVL.

A note on this clonotype: One end of the junction is discordant with germline, which a read error may explain. The CDR3 DNA sequence: TGTGCCAGCAGCCCCCTGGACCACGAGACCCAGTACTTC. This encodes CASSPLDHETQYF. This chain joins TRBV27 and TRBJ2-5; D unclear. The V gene's germline CDR1 is MNHEY and CDR2 SMNVEV (reference sequence). The CDR3 length is 13 residues.

This clonotype was counted only a few times. V is TRBV4-1 and J is TRBJ2-3; the match to TRBD2 covers 8 bases. The CDR3 runs to 16 residues. Per the germline V gene, CDR1 is MGHRA and CDR2 is YSYEKL. The junction had 6 bases not matched to a gene; V was cut back by 4 bases and J by 0 bases. CDR3 amino acids: CASSRIAGKSTDTQYF. CDR3 DNA: TGCGCCAGCAGCCGCATAGCGGGGAAAAGCACAGATACGCAGTATTTT.

The gene calls are TRBV5-6 and TRBJ2-3; 13 bases map to TRBD2. The CDR3 has 18 amino acids. With 4 bases clipped from V and 2 bases from J, the junction kept 10 bases outside the gene matches. Germline CDR1 reads SGHDT; CDR2 reads YYEEEE. The CDR3 is CASSGRGLAGVLTDTQYF. The CDR3 DNA is TGTGCCAGCAGCGGGCGTGGACTAGCGGGGGTTCTCACAGATACGCAGTATTTT.

This clonotype was picked up a small number of times. J is TRBJ1-1 and V is TRBV7-8, with D hard to call. The CDR3 length is 12 residues. CDR1 and CDR2 from the germline V gene are SGHVS and FQNEAQ. V shed 5 bases and J shed 7 bases, with 11 bases lying between them. CDR3 coding DNA: TGTGCCAGCAGCCTTCCGCACAGTGAAGCTTTCTTT. Encoded protein: CASSLPHSEAFF.

This clonotype was seen ten or more times. In nucleotides, the CDR3 is TGTGCCAGCAGCCAAGAGGGGCCCGAGTCGGATACGCAGTATTTT. Its protein product is CASSQEGPESDTQYF. The chain is built from TRBV4-2 and TRBJ2-3, with D tentatively TRBD1 (5 bases). The germline V and J ends were trimmed by 0 bases and 6 bases, with 13 bases remaining between them. Germline assignment: CDR1 LGHNA and CDR2 YNFKEQ. This CDR3 region has 15 residues.

In its sample, this clonotype was seen a few times. The chain employs TRBV5-1 and TRBJ1-1, with TRBD1 matching over 10 bases. The J segment lost 2 bases and the V segment lost 3 bases, leaving 4 bases of the junction unmatched. The CDR3 has 15 amino acids. CDR1 SGHRS and CDR2 YFSETQ come from the germline V gene. In nucleotides, the CDR3 is TGCGCCAGCAGCTCGCGACAGGGGGCAAACACTGAAGCTTTCTTT. Protein sequence: CASSSRQGANTEAFF.

This clonotype was counted ten times or more. The chain uses TRBV5-1 and TRBJ2-1; D may be TRBD2 (6 bases). The CDR3 sequence is 16 residues long. V gave up 4 bases and J gave up 4 bases, with 18 bases separating them. Germline-derived CDR1 and CDR2 are SGHRS and YFSETQ. CDR3 DNA sequence: TGCGCCAGCAGCCTGATAGGGACTCTTCATTACAATGAGCAGTTCTTC. Translation: CASSLIGTLHYNEQFF.

This chain uses TRBV7-9 with TRBJ2-1; TRBD2 is a possible D gene (6 bases). This CDR3 contains 15 residues. Germline CDR1 SEHNR, CDR2 FQNEAQ (reference sequence). The V end lost 5 bases, the J end lost 5 bases, and 16 bases lay between the germline ends. CDR3 nucleotides: TGTGCCAGCAGCCGATTTTTAGGCGGGGACAATGAGCAGTTCTTC. Translating it yields CASSRFLGGDNEQFF.

In its sample, this clonotype was seen a few times. CDR3 sequence reads: CSASPSSGVPDTQYF. For the CDR3, the DNA is TGCAGTGCCTCTCCTTCTAGCGGGGTCCCAGATACGCAGTATTTT. This chain links TRBV20-1 with TRBJ2-3; TRBD2 matches 9 bases. There are 15 residues in the CDR3. Germline loops: CDR1 DFQATT, CDR2 SNEGSKA (reference sequence). V dropped 6 bases and J dropped 4; count of bases not matched to a gene: 11.

This clonotype was observed a few times. The chain links TRBV20-1 to TRBJ1-6, with 10 bases lining up with TRBD1. With 7 bases clipped from V and 4 bases from J, the junction kept 10 bases outside the gene matches. The CDR3 sequence is 16 residues long. Per the germline V gene, CDR1 is DFQATT and CDR2 is SNEGSKA (reference sequence). The CDR3 loop is CSVNHWDRGYNSPLHF. In nucleotides, the CDR3 is TGCAGTGTCAACCATTGGGACAGGGGATATAATTCACCCCTCCACTTT.

The sample holds many counts of this clonotype. The rearrangement uses TRBV20-1 and TRBJ2-7; maybe TRBD1 (6 bases). V was cut by 4 bases and J by 3 bases, with 16 bases left in between. Germline V lookup: CDR1 DFQATT, CDR2 SNEGSKA (reference sequence). This CDR3 is built from 14 residues. CDR3 DNA: TGCAGTGCTATAGGACCGGACAGCGACTACGAGCAGTACTTC. Translation gives CSAIGPDSDYEQYF.

The rearrangement links TRBV4-2 to TRBJ1-5, with D uncertain. The germline CDR1 and CDR2 sequences are LGHNA and YNFKEQ. This CDR3 is built from 14 residues. Trimming cost V 0 bases and J 1 base, with 4 bases left between them. The CDR3 nucleotides are TGTGCCAGCAGCCAAGATCTGAGCAATCAGCCCCAGCATTTT. Translation: CASSQDLSNQPQHF.

The V gene is TRBV10-3, the J gene TRBJ1-2; TRBD1 matches at 7 bases. The V segment lost 6 bases and the J segment 7 bases; nucleotides outside the gene matches: 5. The CDR3 is made up of 12 amino acids. Per germline, CDR1 ENHRY and CDR2 SYGVKD. CDR3 region: CAIRTGDAGYTF. The CDR3 DNA reads as TGTGCCATCAGAACAGGGGACGCTGGCTACACCTTC.

This clonotype was picked up many times. The genes are TRBV15 and TRBJ2-2, with unresolved D. Germline V gene sequence: CDR1 LNHNV, CDR2 YYDKDF (reference sequence). The CDR3 spans 15 residues. Trimming stripped 1 base from V and 7 bases from J, with 13 bases between. The CDR3 region is CATSRVKGIGGELFF. DNA for the CDR3: TGTGCCACCAGCAGAGTGAAAGGGATCGGCGGGGAGCTGTTTTTT.

The J gene is TRBJ2-7, the V gene TRBV28; 8 nucleotides match TRBD1. This CDR3 has 14 residues. V gave up 3 bases and J gave up 4 bases; unmatched junction bases: 5. The germline V gene has CDR1 MDHEN and CDR2 SYDVKM. Here the CDR3 reads CASSLNRGKYEQYF. CDR3 nucleotides: TGTGCCAGCAGTTTGAACAGGGGGAAATACGAGCAGTACTTC.

The chain links TRBV29-1 to TRBJ2-7; no clear D. Germline V gene sequence: CDR1 SQVTM, CDR2 ANQGSEA. The CDR3 consists of 13 residues. Between the trimmed V and J ends, which lost 4 bases and 4 bases, there was a span of 14 bases. The CDR3 loop is CSVGLPALYEQYF. The CDR3 DNA follows: TGCAGCGTTGGTCTTCCAGCGTTATACGAGCAGTACTTC.